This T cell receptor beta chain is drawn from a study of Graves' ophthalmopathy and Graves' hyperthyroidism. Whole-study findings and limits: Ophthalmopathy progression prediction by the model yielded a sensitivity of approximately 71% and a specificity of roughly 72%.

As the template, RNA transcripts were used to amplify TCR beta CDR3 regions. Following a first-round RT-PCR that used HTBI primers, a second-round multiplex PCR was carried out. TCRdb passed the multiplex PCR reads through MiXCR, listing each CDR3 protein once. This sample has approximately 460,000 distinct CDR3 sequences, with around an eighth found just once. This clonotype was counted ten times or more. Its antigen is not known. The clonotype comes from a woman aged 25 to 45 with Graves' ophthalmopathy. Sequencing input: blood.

CDR3 coding DNA: TGCGCCAGCAGCTTGACCAGCTCCTATAATTCACCCCTCCACTTT. It codes for CASSLTSSYNSPLHF. This chain uses TRBV5-1 with TRBJ1-6; D uncertain. Germline V gives CDR1 SGHRS, CDR2 YFSETQ. This CDR3 contains 15 residues. Trimming pared 1 base from V and 0 bases from J, leaving 5 bases between.